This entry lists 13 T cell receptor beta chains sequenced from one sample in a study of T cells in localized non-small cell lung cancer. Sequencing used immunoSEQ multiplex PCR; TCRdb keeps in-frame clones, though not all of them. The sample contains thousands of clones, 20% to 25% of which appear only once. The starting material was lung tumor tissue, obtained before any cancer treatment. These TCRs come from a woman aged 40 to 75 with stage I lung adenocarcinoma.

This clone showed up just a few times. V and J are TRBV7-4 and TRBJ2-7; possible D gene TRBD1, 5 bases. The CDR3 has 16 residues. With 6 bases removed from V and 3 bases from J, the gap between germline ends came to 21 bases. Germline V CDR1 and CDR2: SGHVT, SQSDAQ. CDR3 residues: CASSPMGVRAIYEQYF. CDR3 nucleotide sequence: TGTGCCAGCAGTCCAATGGGTGTCAGGGCTATCTACGAGCAGTACTTC. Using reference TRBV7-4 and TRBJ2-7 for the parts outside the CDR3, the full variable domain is GAGVSQSPRYKVAKRGRDVALRCDSISGHVTLYWYRQTLGQGSEVLTYSQSDAQRDKSGRPSGRFSAERPERSVSTLKIQRTEQGDSAVYLCASSPMGVRAIYEQYFGPGTRLTVT.

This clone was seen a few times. CDR3 in DNA: TGTGCCAGCAGTGGTTTAGCTGGGGTCGATACGCAGTATTTT. Translating gives CASSGLAGVDTQYF. The V gene is TRBV7-8, the J gene TRBJ2-3; D ambiguous. V lost 6 bases, J lost 6 bases, and 16 bases lay in between. From germline, CDR1 is SGHVS and CDR2 FQNEAQ. The CDR3 runs to 14 residues. The full variable domain, its missing parts supplied by reference TRBV7-8 and TRBJ2-3, is GAGVSQSPRYKVAKRGQDVALRCDPISGHVSLFWYQQALGQGPEFLTYFQNEAQLDKSGLPSDRFFAERPEGSVSTLKIQRTQQEDSAVYLCASSGLAGVDTQYFGPGTRLTVL.

The CDR3 sequence: CASSEAQNINEQFF. The CDR3 region has the DNA TGTGCCAGCAGTGAAGCGCAGAATATCAATGAGCAGTTCTTC. The rearrangement joins TRBV2 to TRBJ2-1; D is unclear. CDR1 is SNHLY, CDR2 FYNNEI, per germline. The V end lost 0 bases, the J end lost 6 bases, and 9 bases lay between the germline ends. This CDR3 region has 14 residues.

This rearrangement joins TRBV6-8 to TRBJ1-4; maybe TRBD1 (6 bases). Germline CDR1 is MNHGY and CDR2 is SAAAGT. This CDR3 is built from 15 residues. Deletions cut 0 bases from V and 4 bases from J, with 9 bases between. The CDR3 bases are TGTGCCAGCAGTTACTCGGGGGGCGGTAATGAAAAACTGTTTTTT. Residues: CASSYSGGGNEKLFF.

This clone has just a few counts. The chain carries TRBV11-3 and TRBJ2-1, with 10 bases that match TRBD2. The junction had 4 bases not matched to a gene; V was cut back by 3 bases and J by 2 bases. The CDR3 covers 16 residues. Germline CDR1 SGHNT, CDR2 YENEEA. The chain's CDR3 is CASSFVAGGPYNEQFF. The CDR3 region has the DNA TGTGCCAGCAGCTTCGTAGCGGGGGGCCCCTACAATGAGCAGTTCTTC.

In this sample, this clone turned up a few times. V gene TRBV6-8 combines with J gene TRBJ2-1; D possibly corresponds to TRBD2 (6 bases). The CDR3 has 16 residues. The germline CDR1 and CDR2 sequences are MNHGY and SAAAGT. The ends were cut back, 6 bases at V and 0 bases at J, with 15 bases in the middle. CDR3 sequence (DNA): TGTGCCAGCAGACCGCGACTAGGCTACTCCTACAATGAGCAGTTCTTC. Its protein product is CASRPRLGYSYNEQFF.

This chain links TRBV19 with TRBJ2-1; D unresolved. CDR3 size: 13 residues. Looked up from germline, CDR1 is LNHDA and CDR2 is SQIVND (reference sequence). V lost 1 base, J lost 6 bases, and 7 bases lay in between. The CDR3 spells CASSIVGSNEQFF. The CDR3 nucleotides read TGTGCCAGTAGTATAGTCGGATCCAATGAGCAGTTCTTC.

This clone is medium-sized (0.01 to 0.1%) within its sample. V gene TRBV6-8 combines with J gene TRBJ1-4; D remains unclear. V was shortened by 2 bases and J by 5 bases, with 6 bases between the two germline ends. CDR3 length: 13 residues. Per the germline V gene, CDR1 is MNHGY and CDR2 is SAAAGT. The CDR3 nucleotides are TGTGCCAGCAGTTACCGGGAGAATGAAAAACTGTTTTTT. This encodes CASSYRENEKLFF.

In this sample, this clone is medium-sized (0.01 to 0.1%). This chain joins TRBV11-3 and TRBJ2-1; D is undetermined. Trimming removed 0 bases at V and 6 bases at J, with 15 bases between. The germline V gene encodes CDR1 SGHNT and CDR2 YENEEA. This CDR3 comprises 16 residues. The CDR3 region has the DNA TGTGCCAGCAGCTTAGATCTCCTCATGGTAGTCAATGAGCAGTTCTTC. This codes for CASSLDLLMVVNEQFF. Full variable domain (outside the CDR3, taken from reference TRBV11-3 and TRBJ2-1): EAGVVQSPRYKIIEKKQPVAFWCNPISGHNTLYWYLQNLGQGPELLIRYENEEAVDDSQLPKDRFSAERLKGVDSTLKIQPAELGDSAVYLCASSLDLLMVVNEQFFGPGTRLTVL.

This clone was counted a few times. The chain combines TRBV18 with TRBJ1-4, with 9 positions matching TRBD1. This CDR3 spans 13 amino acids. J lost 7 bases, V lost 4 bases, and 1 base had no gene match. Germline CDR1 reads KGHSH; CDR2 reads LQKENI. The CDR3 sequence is CASSQQGAEKLFF. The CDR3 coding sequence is TGTGCCAGCTCACAACAGGGGGCTGAAAAACTGTTTTTT.

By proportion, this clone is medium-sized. CDR3 in amino acids: CASSFFRAELGEAFF. The DNA of the CDR3 is TGTGCCAGCAGTTTCTTCCGGGCCGAATTGGGTGAAGCTTTCTTT. V gene TRBV6-8 combines with J gene TRBJ1-1; D not resolved. The CDR3 loop spans 15 amino acids. CDR1 and CDR2 (germline): MNHGY, SAAAGT. V lost 4 bases and J lost 7, with 19 bases in between.

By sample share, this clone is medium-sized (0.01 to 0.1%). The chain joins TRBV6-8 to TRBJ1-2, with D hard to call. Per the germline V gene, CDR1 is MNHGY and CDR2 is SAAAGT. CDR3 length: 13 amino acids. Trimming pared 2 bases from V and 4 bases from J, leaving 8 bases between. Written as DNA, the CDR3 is TGTGCCAGCAGTTACGTCCAAACCTATGGCTACACCTTC. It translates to CASSYVQTYGYTF.

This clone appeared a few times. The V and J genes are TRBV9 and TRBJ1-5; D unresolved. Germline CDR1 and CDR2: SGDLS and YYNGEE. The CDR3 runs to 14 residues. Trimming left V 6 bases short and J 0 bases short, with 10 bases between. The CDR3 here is CASNSVYSNQPQHF. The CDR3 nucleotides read TGTGCCAGCAACTCGGTATATAGCAATCAGCCCCAGCATTTT. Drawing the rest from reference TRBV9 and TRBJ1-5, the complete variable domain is DSGVTQTPKHLITATGQRVTLRCSPRSGDLSVYWYQQSLDQGLQFLIQYYNGEERAKGNILERFSAQQFPDLHSELNLSSLELGDSALYFCASNSVYSNQPQHFGDGTRLSIL.